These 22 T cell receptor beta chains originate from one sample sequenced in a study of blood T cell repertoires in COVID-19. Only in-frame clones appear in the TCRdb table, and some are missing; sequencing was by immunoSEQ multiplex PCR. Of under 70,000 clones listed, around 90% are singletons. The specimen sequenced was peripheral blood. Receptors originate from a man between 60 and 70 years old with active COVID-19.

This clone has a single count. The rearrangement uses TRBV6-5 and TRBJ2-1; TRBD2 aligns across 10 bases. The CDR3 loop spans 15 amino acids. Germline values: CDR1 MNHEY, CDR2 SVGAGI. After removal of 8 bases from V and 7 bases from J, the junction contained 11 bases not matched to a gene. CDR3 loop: CASQTPAGGLNEQFF. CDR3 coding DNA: TGTGCCAGCCAGACTCCAGCGGGGGGGCTGAATGAGCAGTTCTTC.

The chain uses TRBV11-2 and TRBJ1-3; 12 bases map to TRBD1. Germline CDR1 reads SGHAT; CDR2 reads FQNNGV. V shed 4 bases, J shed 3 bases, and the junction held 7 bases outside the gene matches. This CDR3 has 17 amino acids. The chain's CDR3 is CASSSGTGGAYGNTIYF. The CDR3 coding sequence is TGTGCCAGCAGCTCCGGGACAGGGGGCGCTTATGGAAACACCATATATTTT.

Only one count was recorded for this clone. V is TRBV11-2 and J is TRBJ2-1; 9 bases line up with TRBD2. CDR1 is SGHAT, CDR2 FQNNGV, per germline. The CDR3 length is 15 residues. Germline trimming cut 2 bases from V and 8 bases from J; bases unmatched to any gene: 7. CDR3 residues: CASSLLGTSIHEQFF. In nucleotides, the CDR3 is TGTGCCAGCAGCTTACTCGGGACTAGCATCCATGAGCAGTTCTTC.

Here the CDR3 DNA reads TGCGCCAGCAGCATGGGACTAGCGGGGGGCTCTGGGGCCAACGTCCTGACTTTC. This translates into CASSMGLAGGSGANVLTF. This chain connects TRBV5-1 to TRBJ2-6; 15 positions agree with TRBD2. Losses at the gene ends were 4 bases for V and 0 bases for J; bases not matched to a gene: 2. The CDR3 has 18 amino acids. Per the germline V gene, CDR1 is SGHRS and CDR2 is YFSETQ.

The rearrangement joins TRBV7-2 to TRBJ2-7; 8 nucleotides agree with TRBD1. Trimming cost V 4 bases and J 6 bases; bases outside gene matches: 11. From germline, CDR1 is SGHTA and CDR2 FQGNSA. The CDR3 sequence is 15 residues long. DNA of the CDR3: TGTGCCAGCAGCTCAGGACAGGGTTGGATAGGCGAGCAGTACTTC. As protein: CASSSGQGWIGEQYF.

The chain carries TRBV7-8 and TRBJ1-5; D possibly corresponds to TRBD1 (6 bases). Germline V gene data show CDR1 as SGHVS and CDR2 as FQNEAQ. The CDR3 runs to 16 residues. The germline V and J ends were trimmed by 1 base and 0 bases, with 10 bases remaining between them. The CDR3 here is CASSLVGRGSNQPQHF. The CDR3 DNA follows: TGTGCCAGCAGCTTAGTCGGCAGGGGTAGCAATCAGCCCCAGCATTTT.

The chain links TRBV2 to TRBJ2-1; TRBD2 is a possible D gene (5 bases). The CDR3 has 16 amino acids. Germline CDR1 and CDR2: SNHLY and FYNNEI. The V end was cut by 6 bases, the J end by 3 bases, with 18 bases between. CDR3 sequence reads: CASSRGLNPFYNEQFF. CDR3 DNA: TGTGCCAGCAGCCGTGGACTCAACCCATTCTACAATGAGCAGTTCTTC.

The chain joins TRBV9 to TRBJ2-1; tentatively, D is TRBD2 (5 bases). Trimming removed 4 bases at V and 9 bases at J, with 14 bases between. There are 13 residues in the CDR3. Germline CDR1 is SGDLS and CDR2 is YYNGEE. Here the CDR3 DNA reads TGTGCCAGCAGCTTCGGACCTGAGGGTGAGCAGTTCTTC. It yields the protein CASSFGPEGEQFF.

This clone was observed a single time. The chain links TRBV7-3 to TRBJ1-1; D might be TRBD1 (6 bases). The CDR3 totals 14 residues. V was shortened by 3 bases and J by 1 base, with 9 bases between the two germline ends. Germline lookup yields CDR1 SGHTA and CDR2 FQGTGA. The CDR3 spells CASSLGHQNTEAFF. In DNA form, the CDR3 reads TGTGCCAGCAGCTTGGGACACCAGAACACTGAAGCTTTCTTT.

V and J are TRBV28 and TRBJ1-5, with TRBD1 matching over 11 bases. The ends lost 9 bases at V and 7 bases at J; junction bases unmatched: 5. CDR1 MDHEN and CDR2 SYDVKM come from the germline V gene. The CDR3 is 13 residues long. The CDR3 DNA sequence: TGTGCCAGTGGGACAGGGGGAGAACAGCCCCAGCATTTT. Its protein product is CASGTGGEQPQHF.

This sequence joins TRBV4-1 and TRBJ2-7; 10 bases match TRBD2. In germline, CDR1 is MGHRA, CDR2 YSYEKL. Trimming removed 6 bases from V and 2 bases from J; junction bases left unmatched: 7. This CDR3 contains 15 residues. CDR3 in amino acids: CASSPSGSGAYEQYF. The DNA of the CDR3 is TGCGCCAGCAGTCCTAGCGGGAGCGGCGCCTACGAGCAGTACTTC.

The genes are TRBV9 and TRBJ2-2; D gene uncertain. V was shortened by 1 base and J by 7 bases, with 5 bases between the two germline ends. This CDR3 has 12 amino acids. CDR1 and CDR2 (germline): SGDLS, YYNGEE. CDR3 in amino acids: CASSVYSGELFF. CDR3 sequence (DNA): TGTGCCAGCAGCGTATACAGCGGGGAGCTGTTTTTT.

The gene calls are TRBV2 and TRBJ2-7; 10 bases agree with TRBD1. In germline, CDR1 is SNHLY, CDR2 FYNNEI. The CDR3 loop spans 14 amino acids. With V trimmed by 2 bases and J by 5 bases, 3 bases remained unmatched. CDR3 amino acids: CASSERQGADEQYF. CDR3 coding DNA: TGTGCCAGCAGTGAACGACAGGGGGCCGACGAGCAGTACTTC.

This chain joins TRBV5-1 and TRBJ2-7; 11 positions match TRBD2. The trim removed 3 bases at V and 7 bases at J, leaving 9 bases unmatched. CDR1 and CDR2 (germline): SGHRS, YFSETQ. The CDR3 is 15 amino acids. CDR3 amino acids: CASSSLAGGQEEQYF. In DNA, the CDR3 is TGCGCCAGCAGCTCCTTAGCGGGGGGGCAAGAGGAGCAGTACTTC.

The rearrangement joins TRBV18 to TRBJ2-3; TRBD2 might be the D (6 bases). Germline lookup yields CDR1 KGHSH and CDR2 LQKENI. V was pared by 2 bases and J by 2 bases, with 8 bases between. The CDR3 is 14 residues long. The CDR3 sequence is CASSPGGNTDTQYF. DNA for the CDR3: TGTGCCAGCTCACCAGGGGGGAACACAGATACGCAGTATTTT. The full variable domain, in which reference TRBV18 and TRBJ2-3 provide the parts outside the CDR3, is NAGVMQNPRHLVRRRGQEARLRCSPMKGHSHVYWYRQLPEEGLKFMVYLQKENIIDESGMPKERFSAEFPKEGPSILRIQQVVRGDSAAYFCASSPGGNTDTQYFGPGTRLTVL.

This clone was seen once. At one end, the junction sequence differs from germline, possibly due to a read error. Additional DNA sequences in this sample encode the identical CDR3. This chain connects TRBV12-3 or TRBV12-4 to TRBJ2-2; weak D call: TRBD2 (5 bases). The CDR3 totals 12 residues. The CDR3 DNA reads TGTGCCAGCAGTTTTCGGGCCGGGGAGTTGTTTTTT. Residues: CASSFRAGELFF.

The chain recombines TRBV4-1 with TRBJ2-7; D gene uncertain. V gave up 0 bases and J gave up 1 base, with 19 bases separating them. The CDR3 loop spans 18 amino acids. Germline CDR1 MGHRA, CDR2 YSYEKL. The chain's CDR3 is CASSQEGTATHISYEQYF. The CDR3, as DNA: TGCGCCAGCAGCCAAGAGGGTACAGCCACGCATATTTCCTACGAGCAGTACTTC.

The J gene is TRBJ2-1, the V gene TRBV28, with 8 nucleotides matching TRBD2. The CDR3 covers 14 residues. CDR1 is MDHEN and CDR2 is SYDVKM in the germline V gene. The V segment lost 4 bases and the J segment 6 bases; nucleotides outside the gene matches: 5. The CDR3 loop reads CASSSGGPSNEQFF. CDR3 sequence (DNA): TGTGCCAGCAGTTCGGGGGGGCCGAGCAATGAGCAGTTCTTC.

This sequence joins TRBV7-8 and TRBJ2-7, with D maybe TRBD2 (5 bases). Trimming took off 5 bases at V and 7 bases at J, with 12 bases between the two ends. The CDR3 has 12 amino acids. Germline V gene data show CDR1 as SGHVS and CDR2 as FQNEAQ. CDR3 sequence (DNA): TGTGCCAGCAGCGGACGACGAGGGGAGCAGTACTTC. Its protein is CASSGRRGEQYF.

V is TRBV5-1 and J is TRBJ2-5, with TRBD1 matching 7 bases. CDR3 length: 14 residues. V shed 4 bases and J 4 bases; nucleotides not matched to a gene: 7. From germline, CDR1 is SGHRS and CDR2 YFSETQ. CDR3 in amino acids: CASSQRGTVETQYF. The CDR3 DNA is TGCGCCAGCAGCCAAAGGGGGACAGTAGAGACCCAGTACTTC.

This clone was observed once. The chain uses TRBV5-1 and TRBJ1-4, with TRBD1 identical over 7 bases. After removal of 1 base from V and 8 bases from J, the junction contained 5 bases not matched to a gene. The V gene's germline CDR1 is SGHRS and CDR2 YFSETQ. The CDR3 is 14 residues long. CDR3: CASSLTGEREKLFF. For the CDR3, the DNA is TGCGCCAGCAGCTTGACAGGGGAGAGGGAAAAACTGTTTTTT.

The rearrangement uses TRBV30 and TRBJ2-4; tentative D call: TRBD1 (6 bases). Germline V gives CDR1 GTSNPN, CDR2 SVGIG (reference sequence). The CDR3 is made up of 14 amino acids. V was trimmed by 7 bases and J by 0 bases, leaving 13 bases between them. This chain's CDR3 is CASRTQGAKNIQYF. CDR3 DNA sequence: TGTGCCTCCCGAACACAGGGAGCCAAAAACATTCAGTACTTC.